The T cell receptor beta chain under discussion was sequenced for a study of T cell repertoires in aging, cancer and after chemotherapy. Study-wide points: Healthy donors lost TCR diversity with age mainly through richness, cancer patients through richness and evenness. Age-matched healthy donors had significantly more diverse, less clonal blood TCR repertoires than untreated cancer patients.

A few counts support this clonotype. The antigen remains unidentified. Germline assignment: CDR1 ENHRY and CDR2 SYGVKD. The CDR3 contains 14 residues. Trimming stripped 7 bases from V and 4 bases from J, with 16 bases between. The template was genomic DNA from peripheral blood, not RNA. Multiplex touch-down PCR with TRB-A/B primers amplified rearranged V-D-J TRB sequences. MiXCR was run by TCRdb on the multiplex PCR reads, yielding one entry per CDR3 protein. The sample lists about 12,000 distinct CDR3 sequences, about 31% occurring once. This chain uses TRBV10-3 with TRBJ1-2; weak D call: TRBD1 (5 bases). This sequence originates from a human donor in good health. The donor label of this sample is uncertain. The sequenced material came from blood. CDR3 amino acids: CAITGTEGTYGYTF. CDR3 sequence (DNA): TGTGCCATCACCGGGACGGAGGGAACCTATGGCTACACCTTC.